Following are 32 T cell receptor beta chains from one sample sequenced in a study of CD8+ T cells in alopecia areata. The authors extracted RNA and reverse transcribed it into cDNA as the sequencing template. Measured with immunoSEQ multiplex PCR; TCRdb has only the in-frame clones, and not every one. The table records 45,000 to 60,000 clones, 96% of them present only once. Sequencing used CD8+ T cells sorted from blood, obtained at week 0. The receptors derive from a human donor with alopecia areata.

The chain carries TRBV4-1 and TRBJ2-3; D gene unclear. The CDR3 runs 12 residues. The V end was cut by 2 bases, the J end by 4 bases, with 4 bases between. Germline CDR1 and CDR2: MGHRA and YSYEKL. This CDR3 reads CASSQTADTQYF. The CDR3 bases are TGCGCCAGCAGCCAAACGGCAGATACGCAGTATTTT.

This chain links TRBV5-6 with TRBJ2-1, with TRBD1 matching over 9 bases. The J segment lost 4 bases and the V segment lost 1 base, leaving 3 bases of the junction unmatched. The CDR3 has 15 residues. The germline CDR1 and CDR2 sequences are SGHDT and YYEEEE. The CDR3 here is CASSLRGTGYNEQFF. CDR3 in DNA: TGTGCCAGCAGCTTGAGAGGGACAGGGTACAATGAGCAGTTCTTC.

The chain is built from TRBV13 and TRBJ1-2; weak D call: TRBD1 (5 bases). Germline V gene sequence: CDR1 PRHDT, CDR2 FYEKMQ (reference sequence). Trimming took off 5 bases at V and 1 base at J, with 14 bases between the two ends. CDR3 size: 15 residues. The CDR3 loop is CASSQEGDFNYGYTF. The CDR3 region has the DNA TGTGCCAGCAGCCAAGAAGGGGACTTTAACTATGGCTACACCTTC.

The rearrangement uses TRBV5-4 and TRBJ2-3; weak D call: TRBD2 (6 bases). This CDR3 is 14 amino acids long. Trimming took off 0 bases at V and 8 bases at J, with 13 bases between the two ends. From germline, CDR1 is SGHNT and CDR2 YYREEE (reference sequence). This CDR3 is CASSLELAEATQYF. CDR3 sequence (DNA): TGTGCCAGCAGCTTGGAACTAGCTGAAGCTACGCAGTATTTT.

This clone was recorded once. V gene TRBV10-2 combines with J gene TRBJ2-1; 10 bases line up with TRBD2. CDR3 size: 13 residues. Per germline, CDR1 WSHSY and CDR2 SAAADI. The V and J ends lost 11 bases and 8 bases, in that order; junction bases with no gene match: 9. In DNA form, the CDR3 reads TGCGCCGAAGCGGGGGGGCCTTTGGATGAGCAGTTCTTC. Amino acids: CAEAGGPLDEQFF.

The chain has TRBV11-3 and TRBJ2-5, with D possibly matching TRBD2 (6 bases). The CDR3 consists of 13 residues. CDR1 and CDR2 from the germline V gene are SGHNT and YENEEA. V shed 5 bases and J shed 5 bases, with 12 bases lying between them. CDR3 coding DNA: TGTGCCAGCAGCCCGTGGGGGGAGGAGACCCAGTACTTC. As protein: CASSPWGEETQYF. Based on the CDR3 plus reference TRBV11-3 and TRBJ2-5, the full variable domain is EAGVVQSPRYKIIEKKQPVAFWCNPISGHNTLYWYLQNLGQGPELLIRYENEEAVDDSQLPKDRFSAERLKGVDSTLKIQPAELGDSAVYLCASSPWGEETQYFGPGTRLLVL.

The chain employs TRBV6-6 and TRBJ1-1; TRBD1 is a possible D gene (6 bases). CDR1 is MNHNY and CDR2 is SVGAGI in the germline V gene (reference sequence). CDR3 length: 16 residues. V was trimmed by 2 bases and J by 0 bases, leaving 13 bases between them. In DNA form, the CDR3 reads TGTGCCAGCAGTTACAGGGCAGACAGGATGAACACTGAAGCTTTCTTT. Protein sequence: CASSYRADRMNTEAFF.

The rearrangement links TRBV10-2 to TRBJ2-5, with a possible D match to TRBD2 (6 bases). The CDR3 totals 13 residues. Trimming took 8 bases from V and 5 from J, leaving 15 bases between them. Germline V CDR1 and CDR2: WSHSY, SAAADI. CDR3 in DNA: TGCGCCAGCTCCGCTAGCGTGTTGGAGACCCAGTACTTC. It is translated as CASSASVLETQYF.

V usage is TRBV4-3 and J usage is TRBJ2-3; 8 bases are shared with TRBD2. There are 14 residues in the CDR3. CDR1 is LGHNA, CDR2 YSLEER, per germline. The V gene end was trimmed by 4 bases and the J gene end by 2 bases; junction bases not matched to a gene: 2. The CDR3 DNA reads TGCGCCAGCAGCCCAGCGGGGGACACAGATACGCAGTATTTT. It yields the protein CASSPAGDTDTQYF.

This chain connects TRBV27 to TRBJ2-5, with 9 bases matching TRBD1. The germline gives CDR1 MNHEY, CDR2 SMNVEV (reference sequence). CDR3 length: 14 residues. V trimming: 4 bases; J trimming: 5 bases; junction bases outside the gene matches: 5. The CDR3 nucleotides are TGTGCCAGCAGTTACAGGGGGCCCACGGAGACCCAGTACTTC. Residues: CASSYRGPTETQYF.

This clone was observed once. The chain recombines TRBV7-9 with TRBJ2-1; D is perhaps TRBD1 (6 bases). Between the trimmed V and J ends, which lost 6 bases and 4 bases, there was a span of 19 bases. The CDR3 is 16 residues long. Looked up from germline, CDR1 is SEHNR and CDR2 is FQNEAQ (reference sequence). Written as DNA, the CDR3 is TGTGCCAGCAGACCCAACAGGGATCCCCCTTACAATGAGCAGTTCTTC. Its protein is CASRPNRDPPYNEQFF.

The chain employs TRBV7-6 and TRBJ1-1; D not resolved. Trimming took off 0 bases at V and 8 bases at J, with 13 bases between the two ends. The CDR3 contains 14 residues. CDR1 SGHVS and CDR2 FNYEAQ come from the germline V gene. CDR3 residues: CASSLALTVKEAFF. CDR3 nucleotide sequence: TGTGCCAGCAGCTTAGCTCTCACGGTAAAAGAAGCTTTCTTT.

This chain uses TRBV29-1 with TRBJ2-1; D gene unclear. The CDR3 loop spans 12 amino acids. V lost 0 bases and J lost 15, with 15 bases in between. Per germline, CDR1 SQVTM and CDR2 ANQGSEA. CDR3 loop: CSVEDLGRVWFF. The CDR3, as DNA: TGCAGCGTTGAAGATTTGGGTCGAGTGTGGTTCTTC.

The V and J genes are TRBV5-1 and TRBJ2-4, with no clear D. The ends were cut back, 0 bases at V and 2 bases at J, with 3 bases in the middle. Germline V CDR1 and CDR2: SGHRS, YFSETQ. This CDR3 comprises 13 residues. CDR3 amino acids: CASSLVTKNIQYF. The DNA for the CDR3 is TGCGCCAGCAGCTTGGTTACCAAAAACATTCAGTACTTC.

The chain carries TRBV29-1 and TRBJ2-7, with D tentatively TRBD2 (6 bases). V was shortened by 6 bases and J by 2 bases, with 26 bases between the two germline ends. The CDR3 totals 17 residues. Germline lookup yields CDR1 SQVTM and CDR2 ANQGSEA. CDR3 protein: CSVRRDAQGPNPYEQYF. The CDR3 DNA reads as TGCAGCGTCAGGCGGGACGCCCAAGGCCCTAATCCCTACGAGCAGTACTTC.

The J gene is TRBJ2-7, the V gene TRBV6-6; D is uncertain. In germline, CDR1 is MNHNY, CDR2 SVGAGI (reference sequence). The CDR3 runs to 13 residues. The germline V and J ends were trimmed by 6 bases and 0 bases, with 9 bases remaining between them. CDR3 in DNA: TGTGCCAGCAGCCAGAGCCTCTCCTACGAGCAGTACTTC. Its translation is CASSQSLSYEQYF.

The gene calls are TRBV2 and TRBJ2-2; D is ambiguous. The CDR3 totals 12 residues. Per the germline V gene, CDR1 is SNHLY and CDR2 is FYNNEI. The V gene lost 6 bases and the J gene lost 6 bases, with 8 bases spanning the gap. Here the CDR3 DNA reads TGTGCCAGCAGCCCGCCCTCCGGGGAGCTGTTTTTT. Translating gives CASSPPSGELFF.

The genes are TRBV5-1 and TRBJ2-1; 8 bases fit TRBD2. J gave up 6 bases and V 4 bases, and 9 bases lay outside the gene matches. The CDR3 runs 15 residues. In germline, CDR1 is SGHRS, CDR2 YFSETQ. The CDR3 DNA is TGCGCCAGCAGCCCCGGGACTAGGGTCCTCAATGAGCAGTTCTTC. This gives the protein CASSPGTRVLNEQFF. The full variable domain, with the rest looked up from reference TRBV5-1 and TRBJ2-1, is KAGVTQTPRYLIKTRGQQVTLSCSPISGHRSVSWYQQTPGQGLQFLFEYFSETQRNKGNFPGRFSGRQFSNSRSEMNVSTLELGDSALYLCASSPGTRVLNEQFFGPGTRLTVL.

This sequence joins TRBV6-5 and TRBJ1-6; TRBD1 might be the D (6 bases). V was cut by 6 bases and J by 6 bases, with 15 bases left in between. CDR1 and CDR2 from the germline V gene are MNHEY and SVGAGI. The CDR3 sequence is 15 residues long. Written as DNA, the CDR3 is TGTGCCAGCAGCGAGGGGGGAGGTGGTAATTCACCCCTCCACTTT. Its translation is CASSEGGGGNSPLHF.

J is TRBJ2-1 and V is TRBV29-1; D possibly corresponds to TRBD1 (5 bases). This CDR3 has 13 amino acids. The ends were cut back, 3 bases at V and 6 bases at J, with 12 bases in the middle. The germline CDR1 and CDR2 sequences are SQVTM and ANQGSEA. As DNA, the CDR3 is TGCAGCGTTGACGCGCAAGGGGTCAATGAGCAGTTCTTC. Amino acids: CSVDAQGVNEQFF.

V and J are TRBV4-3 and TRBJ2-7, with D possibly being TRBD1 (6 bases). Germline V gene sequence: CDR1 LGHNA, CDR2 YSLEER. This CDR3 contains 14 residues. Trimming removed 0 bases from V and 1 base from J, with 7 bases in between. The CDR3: CASSQDTGSYEQYF. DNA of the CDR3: TGCGCCAGCAGCCAAGACACAGGGTCCTACGAGCAGTACTTC.

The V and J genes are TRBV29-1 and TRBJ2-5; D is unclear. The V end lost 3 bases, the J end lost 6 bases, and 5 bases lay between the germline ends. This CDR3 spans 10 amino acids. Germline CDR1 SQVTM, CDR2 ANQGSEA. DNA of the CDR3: TGCAGCGTTGAGTTGAAGACCCAGTACTTC. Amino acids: CSVELKTQYF.

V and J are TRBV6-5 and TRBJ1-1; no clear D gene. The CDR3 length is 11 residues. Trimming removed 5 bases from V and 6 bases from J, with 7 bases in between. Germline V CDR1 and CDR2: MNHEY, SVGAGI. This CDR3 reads CASSAWAEAFF. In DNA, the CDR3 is TGTGCCAGCAGTGCCTGGGCTGAAGCTTTCTTT.

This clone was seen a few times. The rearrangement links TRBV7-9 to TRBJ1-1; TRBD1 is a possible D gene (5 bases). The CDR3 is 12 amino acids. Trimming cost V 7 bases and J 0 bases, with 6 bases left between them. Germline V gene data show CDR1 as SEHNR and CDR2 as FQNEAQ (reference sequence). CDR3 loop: CASNRLNTEAFF. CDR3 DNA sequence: TGTGCCAGCAACAGGCTGAACACTGAAGCTTTCTTT.

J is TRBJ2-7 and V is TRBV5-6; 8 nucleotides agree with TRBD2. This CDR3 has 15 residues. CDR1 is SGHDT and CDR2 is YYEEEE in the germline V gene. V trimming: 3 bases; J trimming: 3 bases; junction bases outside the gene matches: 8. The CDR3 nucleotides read TGTGCCAGCAGCTCGGAGGCGGGGGGCCACTACGAGCAGTACTTC. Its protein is CASSSEAGGHYEQYF.

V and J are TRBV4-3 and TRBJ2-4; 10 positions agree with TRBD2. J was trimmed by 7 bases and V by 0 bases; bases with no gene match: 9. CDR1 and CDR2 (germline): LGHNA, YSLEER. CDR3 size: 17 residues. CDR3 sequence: CASSQDGAGGPGNIQYF. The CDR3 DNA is TGCGCCAGCAGCCAAGATGGAGCGGGGGGGCCAGGGAACATTCAGTACTTC.

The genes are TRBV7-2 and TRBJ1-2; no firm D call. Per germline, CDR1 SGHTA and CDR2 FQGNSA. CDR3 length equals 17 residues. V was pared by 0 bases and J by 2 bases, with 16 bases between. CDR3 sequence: CASSLASYTSLNYGYTF. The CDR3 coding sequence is TGTGCCAGCAGCTTAGCGTCGTACACCTCTCTAAACTATGGCTACACCTTC. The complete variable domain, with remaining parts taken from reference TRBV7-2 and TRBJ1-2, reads GAGVSQSPSNKVTEKGKDVELRCDPISGHTALYWYRQSLGQGLEFLIYFQGNSAPDKSGLPSDRFSAERTGGSVSTLTIQRTQQEDSAVYLCASSLASYTSLNYGYTFGSGTRLTVV.

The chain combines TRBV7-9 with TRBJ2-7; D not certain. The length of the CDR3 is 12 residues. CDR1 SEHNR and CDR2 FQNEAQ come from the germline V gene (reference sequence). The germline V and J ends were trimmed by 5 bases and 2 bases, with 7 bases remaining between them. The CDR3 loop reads CASSPVAYEQYF. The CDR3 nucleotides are TGTGCCAGCAGCCCGGTGGCCTACGAGCAGTACTTC.

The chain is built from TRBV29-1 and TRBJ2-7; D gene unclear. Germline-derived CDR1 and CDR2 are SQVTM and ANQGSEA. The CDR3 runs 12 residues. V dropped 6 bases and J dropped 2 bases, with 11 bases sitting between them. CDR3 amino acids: CSVATDPYEQYF. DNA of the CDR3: TGCAGCGTAGCGACGGACCCCTACGAGCAGTACTTC.

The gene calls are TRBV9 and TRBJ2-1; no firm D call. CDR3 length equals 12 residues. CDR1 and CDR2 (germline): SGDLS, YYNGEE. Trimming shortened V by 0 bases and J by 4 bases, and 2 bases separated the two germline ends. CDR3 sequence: CASSVGYNEQFF. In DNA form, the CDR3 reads TGTGCCAGCAGCGTAGGGTACAATGAGCAGTTCTTC. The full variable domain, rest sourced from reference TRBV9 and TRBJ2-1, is DSGVTQTPKHLITATGQRVTLRCSPRSGDLSVYWYQQSLDQGLQFLIQYYNGEERAKGNILERFSAQQFPDLHSELNLSSLELGDSALYFCASSVGYNEQFFGPGTRLTVL.

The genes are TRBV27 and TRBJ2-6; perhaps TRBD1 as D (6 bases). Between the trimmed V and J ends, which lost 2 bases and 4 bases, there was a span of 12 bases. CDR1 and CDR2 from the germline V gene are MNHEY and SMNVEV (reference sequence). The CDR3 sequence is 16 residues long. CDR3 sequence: CASSLLTGTGANVLTF. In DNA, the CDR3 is TGTGCCAGCAGTTTACTAACAGGGACCGGGGCCAACGTCCTGACTTTC.

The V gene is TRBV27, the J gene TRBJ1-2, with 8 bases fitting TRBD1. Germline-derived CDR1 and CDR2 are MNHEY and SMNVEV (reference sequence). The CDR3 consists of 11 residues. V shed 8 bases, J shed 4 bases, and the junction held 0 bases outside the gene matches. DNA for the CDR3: TGTGCCAGCGGACAGGGCTATGGCTACACCTTC. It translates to CASGQGYGYTF.